This TCR beta chain came from a study of technical replicates of blood from several donors. V dropped 7 bases and J dropped 2; count of bases not matched to a gene: 2. Germline-derived CDR1 and CDR2 are SGHAT and FQNNGV. This CDR3 comprises 13 residues. Data came from immunoSEQ multiplex PCR; TCRdb stores just in-frame clones and leaves some out. The table includes about 62,000 clones, around nine tenths detected once. This chain links TRBV11-2 with TRBJ2-7; 10 nucleotides match TRBD2. Sequencing was done on a sample of PBMCs. The sequence derives from a human donor in good health. Some clones in this sample may be carry-over from other donors' samples. The CDR3 loop reads CASKLAGTYEQYF. The CDR3 DNA is TGTGCCAGCAAACTAGCGGGGACCTACGAGCAGTACTTC.